Below are 12 T cell receptor beta chains sequenced from a single sample in a study of glioma-infiltrating T cells after dendritic cell vaccination. Sequencing was performed with immunoSEQ multiplex PCR; in TCRdb, only in-frame clones are kept and a portion is missing. The table has about 82,000 clones, around nine tenths seen once. The source material was blood, sampled before dendritic cell vaccination. These receptors all come from a human donor with glioblastoma.

The chain recombines TRBV11-3 with TRBJ2-3; tentatively, D is TRBD2 (5 bases). The length of the CDR3 is 14 residues. Germline V gene sequence: CDR1 SGHNT, CDR2 YENEEA. The V and J ends lost 1 base and 6 bases respectively, with 11 bases between them. CDR3 residues: CASSLAGIRDTQYF. CDR3 DNA: TGTGCCAGCAGCTTAGCGGGGATTCGGGATACGCAGTATTTT. Together with reference TRBV11-3 and TRBJ2-3, the CDR3 gives the full variable domain: EAGVVQSPRYKIIEKKQPVAFWCNPISGHNTLYWYLQNLGQGPELLIRYENEEAVDDSQLPKDRFSAERLKGVDSTLKIQPAELGDSAVYLCASSLAGIRDTQYFGPGTRLTVL.

The chain couples TRBV30 to TRBJ1-1; D uncertain. CDR3 length equals 15 residues. Germline-derived CDR1 and CDR2 are GTSNPN and SVGIG (reference sequence). V was shortened by 4 bases and J by 0 bases, with 15 bases between the two germline ends. The CDR3 loop is CAWIAPHTMNTEAFF. Here the CDR3 DNA reads TGTGCCTGGATCGCCCCCCACACCATGAACACTGAAGCTTTCTTT.

CDR3 protein: CASRLTGANEKLFF. The CDR3 DNA is TGTGCCAGCAGACTGACAGGGGCTAATGAAAAACTGTTTTTT. This chain connects TRBV6-1 to TRBJ1-4, with 8 bases matching TRBD1. The CDR3 runs to 14 residues. The germline CDR1 and CDR2 sequences are MNHNS and SASEGT. With V trimmed by 6 bases and J by 3 bases, 3 bases remained unmatched.

This clone was seen only once. V and J are TRBV7-2 and TRBJ2-1, with 7 bases identical to TRBD1. V gave up 5 bases and J gave up 5 bases; unmatched junction bases: 12. The CDR3 loop spans 16 amino acids. Germline CDR1 is SGHTA and CDR2 is FQGNSA. This CDR3 reads CASSPQVGTVNNEQFF. CDR3 nucleotide sequence: TGTGCCAGCAGCCCCCAAGTGGGGACAGTTAACAATGAGCAGTTCTTC. The full variable domain, in which reference TRBV7-2 and TRBJ2-1 provide the parts outside the CDR3, is GAGVSQSPSNKVTEKGKDVELRCDPISGHTALYWYRQSLGQGLEFLIYFQGNSAPDKSGLPSDRFSAERTGGSVSTLTIQRTQQEDSAVYLCASSPQVGTVNNEQFFGPGTRLTVL.

This rearrangement joins TRBV19 to TRBJ1-5, with 7 bases lining up with TRBD1. This CDR3 comprises 14 residues. The junction had 4 bases not matched to a gene; V was cut back by 3 bases and J by 5 bases. Germline values: CDR1 LNHDA, CDR2 SQIVND (reference sequence). This chain's CDR3 is CASSMWQGDQPQHF. In DNA form, the CDR3 reads TGTGCCAGTAGTATGTGGCAGGGGGATCAGCCCCAGCATTTT.

The chain links TRBV2 to TRBJ2-1, with a weak D call TRBD1 (6 bases). The CDR3 is 12 residues long. In germline, CDR1 is SNHLY, CDR2 FYNNEI. V was cut by 8 bases and J by 7 bases, with 12 bases left in between. In nucleotides, the CDR3 is TGTGCCAGCGGGGGCCTCGGGAATGAGCAGTTCTTC. Translating it yields CASGGLGNEQFF.

V is TRBV10-1 and J is TRBJ1-1, with D unclear. Germline V gene sequence: CDR1 WNHNN, CDR2 SYGVQD (reference sequence). V was clipped by 5 bases and J by 1 base, with 8 bases between them. The CDR3 contains 13 residues. The CDR3 nucleotides are TGCGCCAGCAGTTTCCAGGAGAACACTGAAGCTTTCTTT. Encoded protein: CASSFQENTEAFF.

The CDR3 sequence is CASSPNTGNTIYF. CDR3 coding DNA: TGTGCCAGCAGCCCCAACACCGGAAACACCATATATTTT. This chain joins TRBV7-9 and TRBJ1-3; no firm D call. Germline V lookup: CDR1 SEHNR, CDR2 FQNEAQ (reference sequence). The CDR3 has 13 amino acids. Trimming stripped 5 bases from V and 4 bases from J, with 9 bases between.

This clone occurred once. V gene TRBV6-1 combines with J gene TRBJ1-1; no firm D call. The CDR3 consists of 11 residues. Germline loops: CDR1 MNHNS, CDR2 SASEGT. Trimming cost V 8 bases and J 8 bases, with 12 bases left between them. The CDR3 reads CASLMSGEAFF. The CDR3 nucleotides read TGTGCCAGCTTGATGTCGGGGGAAGCTTTCTTT.

V is TRBV28 and J is TRBJ2-5; possible D gene TRBD2, 5 bases. The CDR3 contains 14 residues. Germline CDR1 reads MDHEN; CDR2 reads SYDVKM. Trimming removed 2 bases from V and 7 bases from J, with 14 bases in between. The CDR3 spells CASSLGGSLGTQYF. The CDR3 bases are TGTGCCAGCAGTTTAGGCGGGTCCCTCGGGACCCAGTACTTC.

The chain joins TRBV11-3 to TRBJ2-7; 13 bases map to TRBD2. Trimming took 3 bases from V and 7 from J; bases not matched to a gene: 3. Germline CDR1 reads SGHNT; CDR2 reads YENEEA. The CDR3 extends over 14 amino acids. CDR3 nucleotides: TGTGCCAGCAGCTTCCGGACTAGCGGGAGAGAGCAGTACTTC. Protein: CASSFRTSGREQYF.

The rearrangement links TRBV6-5 to TRBJ1-5; D unresolved. With 4 bases removed from V and 9 bases from J, the gap between germline ends came to 10 bases. Per germline, CDR1 MNHEY and CDR2 SVGAGI. CDR3 length equals 12 residues. The chain's CDR3 is CASSSPRGPQHF. CDR3 coding DNA: TGTGCCAGCAGTTCCCCCCGGGGGCCCCAGCATTTT.